This T cell receptor beta chain appears in the sequencing data of a study of blood T cell repertoires in COVID-19. Overall study: Specimens from acute and convalescent COVID-19 originated in the United States, Italy and Spain. PBMCs, B-cell-depleted T cells, or T cells provided the cDNA or gDNA that made up the material.

Original processing notes: By means of reference gene primer amplification, nucleated cell counts were estimated. TCRdb's copy holds only in-frame clones and misses some; the assay was immunoSEQ multiplex PCR. V and J calls plus clone size are reproduced from that table; the DNA served to infer D and trimming. This sample has roughly 250,000 clones, with almost 85% found just once. This CDR3 comprises 14 residues. CDR1 is KGHSH, CDR2 LQKENI, per germline. V lost 3 bases and J lost 6; bases outside the gene matches: 2. Sequenced material: peripheral blood. This TCR came from a man aged 45-60 years with acute or convalescent COVID-19. The genes are TRBV18 and TRBJ2-4; TRBD1 aligns across 10 bases. This chain's CDR3 is CASSPGTGANIQYF. As DNA, the CDR3 is TGTGCCAGCTCACCGGGGACAGGGGCAAACATTCAGTACTTC.